This T cell receptor beta chain was identified in a study of CXCR3-negative and CXCR3-positive naive CD8 T cells. Study-wide points: CXCR3-positive naive cells had more hydrophobic TRB CDR3s than CXCR3-negative naive cells. Comparably high diversity was seen in both naive subsets, and much lower diversity in memory CD8+ cells. The authors found comparable surface CD5 between naive subsets and inferred TCR strength from TRB CDR3 properties. Similar TRBV-TRBJ usage characterized naive CXCR3-negative and CXCR3-positive cells; memory cells differed.

With respect to this clonotype: Its target is not known.

Per the germline V gene, CDR1 is LGHNA and CDR2 is YNFKEQ. The CDR3 sequence is 16 residues long. TRB cDNA was prepared as libraries by UMI-labeled 5' RACE. From its re-call of the 5' RACE reads, TCRdb lists each CDR3 protein once, without DNA. The data include approximately 100,000 distinct CDR3 sequences; the top ten clones carry about 1.1%. Sequences were obtained from naive CXCR3+ CD8+ T cells from blood. As for subset: CD45RO-CCR7+CD27+CD95- naive CD8+ T cells expressing CXCR3 (TNR3+). J is TRBJ2-5 and V is TRBV4-2; no DNA is available, so the TRBD1 call from TCRdb remains unchecked. The TCR comes from a human donor in good health. Some clones in this sample may be carry-over from other donors' samples. CDR3 region: CASSQEPGTGSETQYF.